This T cell receptor beta chain is drawn from a study of blood T cell repertoires in COVID-19. TCRdb's copy holds only in-frame clones and misses some; the assay was immunoSEQ multiplex PCR. The sample shows 37,000 or so clones, roughly 84% of them seen only once. The CDR3 consists of 14 residues. Germline V gene lookup returns CDR1 MDHEN and CDR2 SYDVKM. The V and J ends lost 6 bases and 2 bases respectively, with 13 bases between them. Sequencing used peripheral blood. The chain recombines TRBV28 with TRBJ1-1; D gene unclear. This clonotype was obtained from a man between 60 and 75 years old with active COVID-19. CDR3 bases: TGTGCCAGCAGCCCTAAACAGTCAAACACTGAAGCTTTCTTT. As protein: CASSPKQSNTEAFF.